Presented here are 20 T cell receptor beta chains from one specimen sequenced in a study of blood T cell repertoires in COVID-19 (dated by TCRdb to 2018 to 2021). Library construction relied on the immunoSEQ multiplex PCR assay. TCRdb stores this immuneACCESS table with in-frame sequences only. Part of the clones is absent; in the studies checked, under half of the shortfall reflects unresolved V genes, and no reason is known for the rest. The sample table shows 200,000 to 250,000 clones, and 70% to 85% are seen once. Approximately 8% of the sample goes to the ten largest clones. The sequencing input was peripheral blood. The receptors stem from a woman older than 75 with COVID-19, enrolled during active disease.

The chain has TRBV9 and TRBJ1-2; D may be TRBD1 (5 bases). Germline V lookup: CDR1 SGDLS, CDR2 YYNGEE. With 0 bases removed from V and 4 bases from J, the gap between germline ends came to 13 bases. The length of the CDR3 is 15 residues. The CDR3 sequence is CASSVEAGRGYGYTF. DNA of the CDR3: TGTGCCAGCAGCGTAGAGGCAGGGCGAGGCTATGGCTACACCTTC.

The rearrangement links TRBV19 to TRBJ2-1; the D gene is possibly TRBD2 (7 bases). The V and J ends lost 10 bases and 9 bases respectively, with 19 bases between them. CDR1 and CDR2 (germline): LNHDA, SQIVND (reference sequence). The CDR3 consists of 13 residues. In nucleotides, the CDR3 is TGTGCCACCGGGGGCGGGGGCCTGGGTGAGCAGTTCTTC. This translates into CATGGGGLGEQFF.

This clone has just one count. The rearrangement links TRBV7-8 to TRBJ2-2; perhaps TRBD1 as D (5 bases). Germline assignment: CDR1 SGHVS and CDR2 FQNEAQ. The CDR3 has 18 amino acids. The V and J ends lost 3 bases and 5 bases respectively, with 22 bases between them. CDR3 DNA: TGTGCCAGCAGCTTCCCAAAGTCGAGGCAGGGTGGAACCGGGGAGCTGTTTTTT. Its protein product is CASSFPKSRQGGTGELFF.

The chain links TRBV7-3 to TRBJ2-1; the match to TRBD2 covers 11 bases. This CDR3 spans 15 amino acids. CDR1 is SGHTA, CDR2 FQGTGA, per germline. With V trimmed by 3 bases and J by 7 bases, 5 bases remained unmatched. The CDR3 region is CASSLLAGGGNEQFF. The DNA for the CDR3 is TGTGCCAGCAGCTTGCTAGCGGGGGGCGGGAATGAGCAGTTCTTC.

The chain carries TRBV6-5 and TRBJ1-6; 9 bases line up with TRBD1. The CDR3 totals 14 residues. Germline CDR1 MNHEY, CDR2 SVGAGI. Trimming removed 6 bases from V and 8 bases from J; junction bases left unmatched: 5. The CDR3 bases are TGTGCCAGCAGGTGGGGACAGGGACATTCACCCCTCCACTTT. It is translated as CASRWGQGHSPLHF.

The rearrangement links TRBV6-5 to TRBJ1-4, with D uncertain. The CDR3 sequence is 14 residues long. Germline V lookup: CDR1 MNHEY, CDR2 SVGAGI. V was trimmed by 11 bases and J by 8 bases, leaving 21 bases between them. The CDR3 DNA sequence: TGTGCCCTCCAGCACGCACCCGGGGAAGAAAAACTGTTTTTT. It specifies CALQHAPGEEKLFF.

The V call is TRBV28, the J call TRBJ2-7, with D possibly being TRBD2 (5 bases). CDR1 is MDHEN and CDR2 is SYDVKM in the germline V gene. CDR3 length: 13 residues. The V gene lost 10 bases and the J gene lost 2 bases, with 15 bases spanning the gap. In DNA, the CDR3 is TGTGCCACTAAAGATAGCGACACCTACGAGCAGTACTTC. Residues: CATKDSDTYEQYF. The variable domain in full, completed from reference TRBV28 and TRBJ2-7, reads DVKVTQSSRYLVKRTGEKVFLECVQDMDHENMFWYRQDPGLGLRLIYFSYDVKMKEKGDIPEGYSVSREKKERFSLILESASTNQTSMYLCATKDSDTYEQYFGPGTRLTVT.

This rearrangement joins TRBV29-1 to TRBJ2-3; 8 positions agree with TRBD2. The length of the CDR3 is 13 residues. Germline CDR1 and CDR2: SQVTM and ANQGSEA. Unmatched junction bases numbered 9, after V lost 4 bases and J lost 9 bases. Here the CDR3 DNA reads TGCAGCGTTGGGGGGCGGGAGGTGCGGACGCAGTATTTT. As protein: CSVGGREVRTQYF.

This rearrangement joins TRBV11-2 to TRBJ2-5; D perhaps matches TRBD2 (6 bases). Per germline, CDR1 SGHAT and CDR2 FQNNGV. V was cut by 5 bases and J by 5 bases, with 24 bases left in between. The CDR3 is 17 residues long. This chain's CDR3 is CASSPGGLVAGTETQYF. The CDR3 DNA is TGTGCCAGCAGCCCTGGGGGGTTGGTCGCGGGGACGGAGACCCAGTACTTC.

The genes are TRBV19 and TRBJ1-2, with D perhaps TRBD1 (6 bases). CDR1 and CDR2 from the germline V gene are LNHDA and SQIVND (reference sequence). Trimming took off 4 bases at V and 8 bases at J, with 23 bases between the two ends. This CDR3 is 16 amino acids long. Here the CDR3 reads CASSTQPGQGSGGYTF. In DNA form, the CDR3 reads TGTGCCAGTAGTACCCAGCCAGGCCAGGGGAGCGGCGGCTACACCTTC.

This clone came up a few times. V gene TRBV5-1 combines with J gene TRBJ2-7, with 8 bases that match TRBD2. This CDR3 is 16 amino acids long. The germline V gene encodes CDR1 SGHRS and CDR2 YFSETQ. J lost 3 bases, V lost 0 bases, and 8 bases had no gene match. The CDR3 loop reads CASSLAAGLARYEQYF. The CDR3 DNA is TGCGCCAGCAGCTTGGCGGCAGGACTAGCTCGCTACGAGCAGTACTTC.

The chain employs TRBV19 and TRBJ1-1; D possibly corresponds to TRBD1 (5 bases). Trimming took off 8 bases at V and 3 bases at J, with 19 bases between the two ends. Germline CDR1 is LNHDA and CDR2 is SQIVND (reference sequence). The CDR3 has 15 amino acids. As DNA, the CDR3 is TGTGCCAGTCAACTGGGGCCCCACCGAGACACTGAAGCTTTCTTT. Encoded protein: CASQLGPHRDTEAFF.

This clone was observed once. The gene calls are TRBV5-6 and TRBJ2-1, with TRBD2 as a possible D gene (5 bases). The ends were cut back, 1 base at V and 4 bases at J, with 6 bases in the middle. Looked up from germline, CDR1 is SGHDT and CDR2 is YYEEEE. The CDR3 consists of 13 residues. The CDR3 reads CASSLSGYNEQFF. CDR3 nucleotides: TGTGCCAGCAGCTTGTCGGGGTACAATGAGCAGTTCTTC.

This clone was recorded a few times. This sequence joins TRBV9 and TRBJ2-3, with 7 positions matching TRBD1. Germline-derived CDR1 and CDR2 are SGDLS and YYNGEE. V gave up 0 bases and J gave up 5 bases; unmatched junction bases: 12. The CDR3 loop spans 17 amino acids. The CDR3 coding sequence is TGTGCCAGCAGCGTAGCTGGAACAGGGGCCGTTGTAGATACGCAGTATTTT. Residues: CASSVAGTGAVVDTQYF.

The chain joins TRBV10-1 to TRBJ1-2, with D maybe TRBD1 (5 bases). Germline lookup yields CDR1 WNHNN and CDR2 SYGVQD (reference sequence). The CDR3 is 13 residues long. The V gene lost 4 bases and the J gene lost 5 bases, with 11 bases spanning the gap. CDR3 DNA sequence: TGCGCCAGCAGTGCCGGGGGAACATATGGCTACACCTTC. Its protein product is CASSAGGTYGYTF.

The sample holds one count of this clone. The chain is built from TRBV18 and TRBJ1-4; 8 nucleotides align to TRBD1. Germline loops: CDR1 KGHSH, CDR2 LQKENI. After removal of 0 bases from V and 8 bases from J, the junction contained 5 bases not matched to a gene. The CDR3 is 15 amino acids. The CDR3, as DNA: TGTGCCAGCTCACCACCCGGCGGGGACAGGGAAAAACTGTTTTTT. Translating gives CASSPPGGDREKLFF.

The V and J genes are TRBV19 and TRBJ1-2; D ambiguous. Between the trimmed V and J ends, which lost 1 base and 3 bases, there was a span of 6 bases. CDR1 and CDR2 (germline): LNHDA, SQIVND (reference sequence). The CDR3 is 13 amino acids. Written as DNA, the CDR3 is TGTGCCAGTAGTATAGGAGGTTACTATGGCTACACCTTC. Encoded protein: CASSIGGYYGYTF.

J is TRBJ2-1 and V is TRBV7-3; TRBD1 matches at 10 bases. The CDR3 spans 18 residues. V shed 2 bases and J 6 bases; nucleotides not matched to a gene: 13. In germline, CDR1 is SGHTA, CDR2 FQGTGA. CDR3 residues: CASSLFPYTGTGVNEQFF. CDR3 bases: TGTGCCAGCAGCTTATTCCCCTACACCGGGACAGGGGTCAATGAGCAGTTCTTC.

The CDR3 here is CASSPVPTSGGNEQYF. In DNA, the CDR3 is TGTGCCAGCTCACCCGTCCCGACTAGCGGGGGTAACGAGCAGTACTTC. The chain recombines TRBV18 with TRBJ2-7, with 12 bases matching TRBD2. The CDR3 has 16 residues. The J segment lost 5 bases and the V segment lost 3 bases, leaving 8 bases of the junction unmatched. The germline gives CDR1 KGHSH, CDR2 LQKENI.

This clone was recorded at least ten times. V and J are TRBV5-4 and TRBJ1-1, with D perhaps matching TRBD1 (5 bases). CDR1 and CDR2 from the germline V gene are SGHNT and YYREEE (reference sequence). The length of the CDR3 is 14 residues. V was pared by 4 bases and J by 0 bases, with 10 bases between. CDR3 region: CASSQQAMNTEAFF. In DNA, the CDR3 is TGTGCCAGCAGCCAACAGGCGATGAACACTGAAGCTTTCTTT.